This T cell receptor (beta chain) was sequenced for a study of T cells expressing NK-cell markers. Germline CDR1 and CDR2: MNHNS and SASEGT. The CDR3 spans 17 residues. As the method of synthesis, 5'RACE template switching with UMIs yielded TCR beta cDNA. TCRdb re-called the 5' RACE reads; every CDR3 protein appears as one record, without DNA. Its clone listing holds some 600,000 distinct CDR3 sequences. The sample was blood T cells: a sorted CD56 or NKG2C T cell subset, CD4+ or CD8+ T cells, or bulk PBMC T cells (not recorded which). The V gene is TRBV6-1, the J gene TRBJ2-1; checking the TCRdb D call of TRBD2 is not possible without DNA. This receptor was identified in a man aged 18 to 35 in good health. This CDR3 is CASSRLLGLAGANEQFF.